The clone carrying this TCR beta chain was picked up a small number of times. As originally analysed: Reference gene primer amplification gave nucleated cell count estimates. Only in-frame clones appear in the TCRdb table, and some are missing; sequencing was by immunoSEQ multiplex PCR. That table furnishes V, J and clone size, whereas the DNA furnished D and trimming. The data contain some 220,000 clones, about 87% of them seen just once; the ten biggest clones take up under 3%. Those who participated ranged in age from about 18 to 89 years and resided in around 22 US areas. Participants were placed into cohorts based on the clinical history they reported. The sample comes from a study of blood T cell repertoires in COVID-19. This receptor was identified in a woman in her 30s who had recovered from COVID-19. Sequenced material: PBMCs or T cells enriched from blood (not recorded which).

The CDR3 DNA is TGTGCCAGCAGCTTGCGGGGGGGCATCTCTGGAAACACCATATATTTT. This encodes CASSLRGGISGNTIYF. This sequence joins TRBV5-4 and TRBJ1-3, with D possibly being TRBD1 (6 bases). Germline V gives CDR1 SGHNT, CDR2 YYREEE (reference sequence). V was clipped by 1 base and J by 0 bases, with 11 bases between them. The length of the CDR3 is 16 residues.